The rows below give T cell receptor beta chains drawn from one sample of a study of T cells in Graves' hyperthyroidism and ophthalmopathy. MiXCR, run by TCRdb on the multiplex PCR reads, gives a single entry per CDR3 protein. Among hundreds of thousands of distinct CDR3 sequences listed, more than 30% were seen once. The sample was blood. These receptors were collected from a man aged 18 to 30 with Graves' hyperthyroidism. The CDR3 runs from the conserved cysteine through the conserved F or W. The order of the fields is D gene, clone size, J gene, V gene, CDR3 DNA, CDR3 protein. A D gene is named only where the DNA matches it firmly. Clone size appears in some rows only: once, few, many, or a class for an expanded clone.

D gene: TRBD1; clone size: few; J gene: TRBJ1-1; V gene: TRBV7-8; CDR3 DNA: TGTGCCAGCAGCTTGGGACAGATGATGAACACTGAAGCTTTCTTT; CDR3 protein: CASSLGQMMNTEAFF
D gene: TRBD1; clone size: NA; J gene: TRBJ1-4; V gene: TRBV9; CDR3 DNA: TGTGCCAGCGCCCCAGGGGGCGGACATGAAAAACTGTTTTTT; CDR3 protein: CASAPGGGHEKLFF
D gene: NA; clone size: many; J gene: TRBJ2-2; V gene: TRBV10-1; CDR3 DNA: TGCGCCAGCAGTGATTTTGAGGGCGGTCTCGGGGAGCTGTTTTTT; CDR3 protein: CASSDFEGGLGELFF
D gene: TRBD1; clone size: once; J gene: TRBJ1-5; V gene: TRBV2; CDR3 DNA: TGTGCCAGCAGCCGGGACAGGGATCGTCAGCCCCAGCATTTT; CDR3 protein: CASSRDRDRQPQHF
D gene: NA; clone size: few; J gene: TRBJ1-4; V gene: TRBV6-5; CDR3 DNA: TGTGCCAGCAGTGAAGAAACAGCTACTAATGAAAAACTGTTTTTT; CDR3 protein: CASSEETATNEKLFF
D gene: TRBD1; clone size: NA; J gene: TRBJ1-1; V gene: TRBV7-3; CDR3 DNA: TGTGCCAGCAGCTTATACGGACAGGGAACAAACACTGAAGCTTTCTTT; CDR3 protein: CASSLYGQGTNTEAFF
D gene: NA; clone size: many; J gene: TRBJ2-5; V gene: TRBV29-1; CDR3 DNA: TGCAGCGTTGACGCCAGGGTGGGCCAAGAGACCCAGTACTTC; CDR3 protein: CSVDARVGQETQYF
D gene: NA; clone size: many; J gene: TRBJ2-5; V gene: TRBV6-6; CDR3 DNA: TGTGCCAGCAAACAGGGCGAAGAGACCCAGTACTTC; CDR3 protein: CASKQGEETQYF
D gene: TRBD2; clone size: NA; J gene: TRBJ2-3; V gene: TRBV25-1; CDR3 DNA: TGTGCCAGCAGGGCTTTAGCGGGGGGTCAGGGAACAGATACGCAGTATTTT; CDR3 protein: CASRALAGGQGTDTQYF
D gene: TRBD1; clone size: many; J gene: TRBJ1-1; V gene: TRBV10-3; CDR3 DNA: TGTGCCATCAGTGATTGGACAGGGGGCAGGAACACTGAAGCTTTCTTT; CDR3 protein: CAISDWTGGRNTEAFF
D gene: NA; clone size: few; J gene: TRBJ1-5; V gene: TRBV6-5; CDR3 DNA: TGTGCCAGCAGCGAAAGGGCACACGCTAATCAGCCCCAGCATTTT; CDR3 protein: CASSERAHANQPQHF
D gene: NA; clone size: many; J gene: TRBJ2-7; V gene: TRBV19; CDR3 DNA: TGTGCCAGTAGTCCCCTCGACAGATACGAGCAGTACTTC; CDR3 protein: CASSPLDRYEQYF
D gene: TRBD1; clone size: few; J gene: TRBJ1-1; V gene: TRBV20-1; CDR3 DNA: TGCAGTGCCCTGGACAGGTTAAGGAACACTGAAGCTTTCTTT; CDR3 protein: CSALDRLRNTEAFF
D gene: NA; clone size: many; J gene: TRBJ1-5; V gene: TRBV20-1; CDR3 DNA: TGCAGTGCTAGCGCAGGGCAGCCCCAGCATTTT; CDR3 protein: CSASAGQPQHF
D gene: NA; clone size: NA; J gene: TRBJ1-4; V gene: TRBV29-1; CDR3 DNA: TGCAGCGTTGAATCTGGGAATGAAAAACTGTTTTTT; CDR3 protein: CSVESGNEKLFF
D gene: NA; clone size: NA; J gene: TRBJ1-2; V gene: TRBV2; CDR3 DNA: TGTGCCAGCAGTGAAGACATTAACTATGGCTACACCTTC; CDR3 protein: CASSEDINYGYTF
D gene: NA; clone size: NA; J gene: TRBJ2-5; V gene: TRBV20-1; CDR3 DNA: TGCAGCTCCCCCATGCAAGAGACCCAGTACTTC; CDR3 protein: CSSPMQETQYF
D gene: TRBD1; clone size: NA; J gene: TRBJ1-6; V gene: TRBV19; CDR3 DNA: TGTGCCAGTAGTGAGGACAGGGGCTATTCACCCCTCCACTTT; CDR3 protein: CASSEDRGYSPLHF
D gene: NA; clone size: many; J gene: TRBJ1-1; V gene: TRBV7-9; CDR3 DNA: TGTGCCAGCAGCGCGGGACACAGCATGAACACTGAAGCTTTCTTT; CDR3 protein: CASSAGHSMNTEAFF
D gene: NA; clone size: many; J gene: TRBJ2-6; V gene: TRBV7-3; CDR3 DNA: TGTGCCAGCAGCCCTACAGACAGTCCTGGGGCCAACGTCCTGACTTTC; CDR3 protein: CASSPTDSPGANVLTF
D gene: TRBD1; clone size: NA; J gene: TRBJ2-2; V gene: TRBV2; CDR3 DNA: TGTGCCAGCAGTACAACAGGGGCCGGGGAGCTGTTTTTT; CDR3 protein: CASSTTGAGELFF
D gene: NA; clone size: NA; J gene: TRBJ2-3; V gene: TRBV10-3; CDR3 DNA: TGTGCCATCACTCCGGGACACCAATCGGATACGCAGTATTTT; CDR3 protein: CAITPGHQSDTQYF
D gene: TRBD1; clone size: many; J gene: TRBJ1-5; V gene: TRBV6-2/TRBV6-3; CDR3 DNA: TGTGCCAGCAGTAAGGGACAGCCATCGGAGCCCCAGCATTTT; CDR3 protein: CASSKGQPSEPQHF
D gene: NA; clone size: NA; J gene: TRBJ2-3; V gene: TRBV15; CDR3 DNA: TGTGCCTCAAAGACAGAAGGCACAGATACGCAGTATTTT; CDR3 protein: CASKTEGTDTQYF